What follows are 17 T cell receptor beta chains derived from one specimen sequenced in a study of T-cell reconstitution after alpha-beta-depleted transplantation in children. Unique molecular identifiers tagged the TCRbeta library. MiXCR, run by TCRdb on the PCR reads, gives a single entry per CDR3 protein. This repertoire shows hundreds of thousands of distinct CDR3 sequences, approximately 20% found once; its top ten account for 3% to 3.5%. The sample was PBMCs from the stem cell graft donor, taken from the stem cell graft. The receptors were sampled from a human donor who donated a stem cell graft to a child with acute lymphoblastic leukemia.

A few counts support this clonotype. The rearrangement uses TRBV4-2 and TRBJ2-5; 12 bases align to TRBD2. The junction had 6 bases not matched to a gene; V was cut back by 3 bases and J by 4 bases. Per germline, CDR1 LGHNA and CDR2 YNFKEQ. The CDR3 is 16 amino acids. The CDR3 is CASSHTSGRRGETQYF. Written as DNA, the CDR3 is TGTGCCAGCAGCCATACTAGCGGGAGGCGGGGAGAGACCCAGTACTTC.

CDR3 sequence reads: CASSRDRGTDTIYF. The DNA for the CDR3 is TGTGCCAGCAGTCGGGACAGGGGAACGGACACCATATATTTT. The chain combines TRBV12-3 or TRBV12-4 with TRBJ1-3, with 10 bases lining up with TRBD1. J lost 8 bases, V lost 5 bases, and 6 bases had no gene match. The CDR3 sequence is 14 residues long.

This chain uses TRBV5-6 with TRBJ2-2, with D possibly matching TRBD1 (5 bases). V gave up 6 bases and J gave up 0 bases, with 12 bases separating them. Germline V CDR1 and CDR2: SGHDT, YYEEEE. This CDR3 has 15 residues. The CDR3 region has the DNA TGTGCCAGCACCGTGACAGATCCGAACACCGGGGAGCTGTTTTTT. Its protein is CASTVTDPNTGELFF.

The CDR3 region has the DNA TGTGCCAGCAGTTACCCCGGGGGAGCGAACACTGAAGCTTTCTTT. It yields the protein CASSYPGGANTEAFF. V usage is TRBV6-5 and J usage is TRBJ1-1, with a weak D call TRBD1 (5 bases). The CDR3 is 15 amino acids. V lost 2 bases to trimming and J lost 1 base, with 11 bases between them. Per the germline V gene, CDR1 is MNHEY and CDR2 is SVGAGI.

This clonotype turned up a few times. V is TRBV27 and J is TRBJ1-4; D is undetermined. V was trimmed by 2 bases and J by 5 bases, leaving 12 bases between them. Germline V gene lookup returns CDR1 MNHEY and CDR2 SMNVEV (reference sequence). CDR3 length equals 15 residues. The CDR3 here is CASSLARPRNEKLFF. The CDR3 DNA follows: TGTGCCAGCAGTTTAGCCCGACCGAGGAATGAAAAACTGTTTTTT.

CDR3 sequence: CASSPTINSYEQYF. CDR3 in DNA: TGCGCCAGCAGCCCGACAATAAACTCCTACGAGCAGTACTTC. The chain is built from TRBV5-1 and TRBJ2-7; D unresolved. The V end was cut by 4 bases, the J end by 0 bases, with 11 bases between. The CDR3 is 14 residues long. CDR1 is SGHRS and CDR2 is YFSETQ in the germline V gene.

The chain joins TRBV6-2 or TRBV6-3 to TRBJ2-2, with D hard to call. CDR3 length: 14 amino acids. V lost 2 bases and J 3 bases, leaving 7 bases between the germline ends. Per germline, CDR1 MNHEY and CDR2 SVGEGT. This chain's CDR3 is CASSYLSYTGELFF. The CDR3 DNA sequence: TGTGCCAGCAGTTACCTTTCTTACACCGGGGAGCTGTTTTTT.

The table lists this clonotype with a few counts. The chain uses TRBV15 and TRBJ2-1, with TRBD2 identical over 11 bases. V trimming: 8 bases; J trimming: 7 bases; junction bases outside the gene matches: 10. CDR1 and CDR2 (germline): LNHNV, YYDKDF (reference sequence). The CDR3 runs to 15 residues. CDR3 sequence (DNA): TGTGCCACCTCCACGGGGGCTAGCGGGGGGAATGAGCAGTTCTTC. It encodes CATSTGASGGNEQFF.

This chain links TRBV5-1 with TRBJ2-7; D not certain. Germline-derived CDR1 and CDR2 are SGHRS and YFSETQ. CDR3 length: 12 amino acids. V was pared by 0 bases and J by 5 bases, with 6 bases between. The CDR3: CASSLAINEQYF. DNA of the CDR3: TGCGCCAGCAGCTTGGCTATCAACGAGCAGTACTTC. Combining the CDR3 with reference TRBV5-1 and TRBJ2-7 gives the whole variable domain KAGVTQTPRYLIKTRGQQVTLSCSPISGHRSVSWYQQTPGQGLQFLFEYFSETQRNKGNFPGRFSGRQFSNSRSEMNVSTLELGDSALYLCASSLAINEQYFGPGTRLTVT.

This chain's CDR3 is CSAAPWGDEKLFF. The CDR3 nucleotides read TGCAGTGCTGCCCCTTGGGGGGATGAAAAACTGTTTTTT. The chain combines TRBV20-1 with TRBJ1-4, with D possibly TRBD1 on 5 matching bases. The germline V gene encodes CDR1 DFQATT and CDR2 SNEGSKA (reference sequence). The CDR3 runs 13 residues. Trimming removed 5 bases at V and 6 bases at J, with 13 bases between.

The chain combines TRBV3-1 with TRBJ2-5, with TRBD2 matching 9 bases. V shed 4 bases and J 2 bases; nucleotides not matched to a gene: 5. This CDR3 is built from 15 residues. CDR1 and CDR2 from the germline V gene are LGHDT and YNNKEL (reference sequence). Here the CDR3 reads CASSPLAGVQETQYF. DNA for the CDR3: TGTGCCAGCAGCCCGTTAGCGGGGGTACAAGAGACCCAGTACTTC.

The chain uses TRBV7-3 and TRBJ1-1, with 7 bases matching TRBD1. The CDR3 contains 16 residues. CDR1 is SGHTA, CDR2 FQGTGA, per germline. J gave up 1 base and V 5 bases, and 10 bases lay outside the gene matches. The DNA of the CDR3 is TGTGCCAGCAGCCCATACAGCCGGGACAGGAACACTGAAGCTTTCTTT. Translated, it gives CASSPYSRDRNTEAFF.

This clonotype has a count of ten or more. The gene calls are TRBV12-3 or TRBV12-4 and TRBJ1-5; D unresolved. CDR3 length equals 15 residues. V shed 5 bases and J shed 2 bases, with 13 bases lying between them. As DNA, the CDR3 is TGTGCCAGCAGTATGAAGGTGAGGGGCAATCAGCCCCAGCATTTT. It is translated as CASSMKVRGNQPQHF.

This clonotype was detected only a few times. The chain carries TRBV6-1 and TRBJ1-2; D is ambiguous. Germline CDR1 reads MNHNS; CDR2 reads SASEGT. Trimming pared 7 bases from V and 0 bases from J, leaving 15 bases between. This CDR3 contains 15 residues. The CDR3 loop is CASTKHGRANYGYTF. In nucleotides, the CDR3 is TGTGCCAGCACCAAACACGGCCGAGCTAACTATGGCTACACCTTC.

The sample holds a few counts of this clonotype. V gene TRBV2 combines with J gene TRBJ2-3; tentatively, D is TRBD1 (7 bases). CDR3 length: 15 residues. Germline values: CDR1 SNHLY, CDR2 FYNNEI. V dropped 5 bases and J dropped 3 bases, with 15 bases sitting between them. The chain's CDR3 is CASSRQGLWTDTQYF. The CDR3 nucleotides are TGTGCCAGCAGTAGACAGGGACTCTGGACAGATACGCAGTATTTT.

This clonotype was seen a handful of times. The CDR3 protein is CASSLWGDRAYNEQFF. The CDR3 region has the DNA TGTGCCAGCAGCTTATGGGGTGACAGGGCATACAATGAGCAGTTCTTC. The rearrangement uses TRBV7-9 and TRBJ2-1; 7 positions agree with TRBD1. Trimming cost V 2 bases and J 4 bases; bases outside gene matches: 8. CDR1 and CDR2 from the germline V gene are SEHNR and FQNEAQ (reference sequence). This CDR3 has 16 residues.

This clonotype has just a few counts. This chain connects TRBV29-1 to TRBJ2-2; 9 bases are a match to TRBD1. Germline trimming cut 6 bases from V and 1 base from J; bases unmatched to any gene: 3. The CDR3 runs 14 residues. CDR1 SQVTM and CDR2 ANQGSEA come from the germline V gene. In DNA, the CDR3 is TGCAGCGTGGGGACAGGGATGAACACCGGGGAGCTGTTTTTT. Protein product: CSVGTGMNTGELFF.